This entry features one T cell receptor (beta chain) sequence. This sample is part of a study of T cells in Graves' hyperthyroidism and ophthalmopathy. Study-level background: Peripheral blood was taken when the disease was first diagnosed, before any treatment began.

J was trimmed by 9 bases and V by 3 bases; bases with no gene match: 14. There are 17 residues in the CDR3. Germline lookup yields CDR1 KGHDR and CDR2 SFDVKD. Subjects aged 18 to 65 presented with newly diagnosed hyperthyroidism of less than 2 months' duration. PBMCs stemmed from less than 13 ml fresh peripheral blood. Amplification of TCR beta CDR3 regions was performed using RNA transcripts as template. First-round RT-PCR with HTBI primers amplified the TCR CDR3 region. TCRdb processed the multiplex PCR reads anew with MiXCR; each CDR3 protein has one entry. The sample includes some 270,000 distinct CDR3 sequences, around 13% of them seen just once.

What was sequenced was blood. The chain is built from TRBV24-1 and TRBJ2-7, with 12 bases aligning to TRBD2. The receptor was derived from a woman in her 40s with Graves' hyperthyroidism. DNA of the CDR3: TGTGCCACCAGTGATCCGACTAGCGGGAGTGCGCCTACGATGCAGTACTTC. Protein product: CATSDPTSGSAPTMQYF.